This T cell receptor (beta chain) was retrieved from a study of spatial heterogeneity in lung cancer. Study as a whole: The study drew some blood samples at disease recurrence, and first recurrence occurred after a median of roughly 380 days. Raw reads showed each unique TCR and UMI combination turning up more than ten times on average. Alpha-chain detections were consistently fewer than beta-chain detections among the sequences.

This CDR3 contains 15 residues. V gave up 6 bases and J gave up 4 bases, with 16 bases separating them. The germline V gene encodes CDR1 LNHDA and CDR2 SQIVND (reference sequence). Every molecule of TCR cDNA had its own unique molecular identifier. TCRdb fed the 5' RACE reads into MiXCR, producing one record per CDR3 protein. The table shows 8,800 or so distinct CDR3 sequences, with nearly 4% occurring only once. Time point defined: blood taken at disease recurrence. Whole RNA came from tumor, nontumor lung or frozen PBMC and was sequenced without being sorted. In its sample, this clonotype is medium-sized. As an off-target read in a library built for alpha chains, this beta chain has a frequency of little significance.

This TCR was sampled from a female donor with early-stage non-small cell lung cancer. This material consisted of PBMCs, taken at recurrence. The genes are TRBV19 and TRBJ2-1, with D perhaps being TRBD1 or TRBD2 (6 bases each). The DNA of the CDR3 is TGTGCCAGTAGGGGGGCTGCGGGGCCTTACAATGAGCAGTTCTTC. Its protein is CASRGAAGPYNEQFF.